What follows is one T cell receptor (beta chain) and its context. TCRdb keeps only in-frame clones here, not all; method: immunoSEQ multiplex PCR. The repertoire holds 76,000 or so clones, about 89% seen once, with 8% to 10% in the top ten. The data were obtained in a study of control samples from healthy donors and cancer patients. This CDR3 comprises 16 residues. V was shortened by 5 bases and J by 4 bases, with 18 bases between the two germline ends. The V gene's germline CDR1 is SGHNT and CDR2 YENEEA. The receptor was derived from a woman between 50 and 59 years old with colorectal cancer. The V call is TRBV11-3, the J call TRBJ2-1, with a possible D match to TRBD2 (7 bases). Sequences were obtained from PBMCs. The CDR3 here is CASSSGRGAQYNEQFF. In nucleotides, the CDR3 is TGTGCCAGCAGCAGCGGTCGGGGGGCCCAATACAATGAGCAGTTCTTC.